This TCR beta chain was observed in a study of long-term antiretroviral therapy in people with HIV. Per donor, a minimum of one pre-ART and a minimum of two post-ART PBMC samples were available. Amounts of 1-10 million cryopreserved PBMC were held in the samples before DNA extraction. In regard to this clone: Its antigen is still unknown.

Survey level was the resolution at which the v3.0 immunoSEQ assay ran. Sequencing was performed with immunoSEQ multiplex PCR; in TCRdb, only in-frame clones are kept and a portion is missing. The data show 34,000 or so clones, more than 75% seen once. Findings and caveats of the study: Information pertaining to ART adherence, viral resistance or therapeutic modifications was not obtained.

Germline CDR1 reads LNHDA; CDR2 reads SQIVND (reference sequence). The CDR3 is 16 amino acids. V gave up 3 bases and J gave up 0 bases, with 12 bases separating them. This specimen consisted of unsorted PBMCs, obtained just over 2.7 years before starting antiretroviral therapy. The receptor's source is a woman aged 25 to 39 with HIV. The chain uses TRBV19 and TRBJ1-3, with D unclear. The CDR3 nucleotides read TGTGCCAGTAGTATTACATCAGGACGCTCTGGAAACACCATATATTTT. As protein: CASSITSGRSGNTIYF.